One and the same sample provided the 28 T cell receptor beta chains below, sequenced in a study of CD8 T cells in Susac syndrome (dated by TCRdb to about 2019). The method behind the library was the immunoSEQ multiplex PCR assay. RNA was extracted using the RNeasy kit, and 0.5 to 1 microgram was reverse transcribed with random hexamers. The public reads were reanalyzed by TCRdb: fastp trimming at Q25, MiXCR alignment, in-frame beta chains only. One record per CDR3 amino acid sequence lists the most common genes and DNA. Across this sample there are 210,000 or so distinct CDR3 sequences, with about 95% seen only once. The ten largest account for approximately 0.15% of the sample. The source material was CD4+ T cells from PBMCs. Receptors were obtained from a human donor with Susac syndrome.

This clonotype was counted a single time. The chain combines TRBV29-1 with TRBJ2-5; D assignment may be TRBD1 or TRBD2 (5 bases each). This CDR3 has 13 amino acids. V gave up 3 bases and J gave up 4 bases, with 12 bases separating them. CDR1 and CDR2 (germline): SQVTM, ANQGSEA. Here the CDR3 reads CSVEGVVGETQYF. Here the CDR3 DNA reads TGCAGCGTTGAGGGGGTTGTGGGAGAGACCCAGTACTTC. The full variable domain, in which reference TRBV29-1 and TRBJ2-5 provide the parts outside the CDR3, is SAVISQKPSRDICQRGTSLTIQCQVDSQVTMMFWYRQQPGQSLTLIATANQGSEATYESGFVIDKFPISRPNLTFSTLTVSNMSPEDSSIYLCSVEGVVGETQYFGPGTRLLVL.

The chain uses TRBV5-1 and TRBJ2-5; D might be TRBD2 (6 bases). The germline V gene encodes CDR1 SGHRS and CDR2 YFSETQ. Between the trimmed V and J ends, which lost 8 bases and 5 bases, there was a span of 16 bases. The CDR3 has 13 residues. The DNA for the CDR3 is TGCGCCAGTAAACTAGCATCAGGGGAGACCCAGTACTTC. Its protein product is CASKLASGETQYF.

This clonotype is a singleton in its sample. The chain joins TRBV18 to TRBJ1-4; D is undetermined. Trimming removed 1 base at V and 3 bases at J, with 3 bases between. This CDR3 contains 13 residues. Germline V lookup: CDR1 KGHSH, CDR2 LQKENI. CDR3 sequence reads: CASSPRSNEKLFF. CDR3 in DNA: TGTGCCAGCTCACCACGTTCTAATGAAAAACTGTTTTTT.

CDR3 residues: CASSETQEGTGGDQPQHF. The CDR3 nucleotides are TGTGCCAGCAGCGAAACACAGGAGGGGACAGGGGGGGATCAGCCCCAGCATTTT. The chain uses TRBV3-1 and TRBJ1-5, with 11 bases lining up with TRBD1. Germline V gene sequence: CDR1 LGHDT, CDR2 YNNKEL (reference sequence). Losses at the gene ends were 5 bases for V and 5 bases for J; bases not matched to a gene: 14. CDR3 length: 18 amino acids.

J is TRBJ1-2 and V is TRBV5-4; the D is unclear. The CDR3 has 13 amino acids. CDR1 and CDR2 (germline): SGHNT, YYREEE (reference sequence). The V and J ends lost 1 base and 7 bases respectively, with 11 bases between them. The chain's CDR3 is CASSLRGFGGYTF. The CDR3 region has the DNA TGTGCCAGCAGCTTGCGAGGGTTCGGTGGCTACACCTTC. Variable domain in full (rest from reference TRBV5-4 and TRBJ1-2): ETGVTQSPTHLIKTRGQQVTLRCSSQSGHNTVSWYQQALGQGPQFIFQYYREEENGRGNFPPRFSGLQFPNYSSELNVNALELDDSALYLCASSLRGFGGYTFGSGTRLTVV.

This clonotype occurred once. V gene TRBV6-2 or TRBV6-3 combines with J gene TRBJ2-3; 10 nucleotides line up with TRBD2. Per germline, CDR1 MNHEY and CDR2 SVGEGT. The CDR3 contains 14 residues. With 5 bases clipped from V and 6 bases from J, the junction kept 5 bases outside the gene matches. The CDR3 loop is CASSPGTSADTQYF. The DNA for the CDR3 is TGTGCCAGCAGTCCCGGGACTAGCGCCGATACGCAGTATTTT.

The V call is TRBV12-3 or TRBV12-4, the J call TRBJ1-1, with D perhaps TRBD1 (5 bases). The CDR3 has 13 residues. The ends were cut back, 7 bases at V and 6 bases at J, with 15 bases in the middle. The CDR3 spells CASTLRLGAEAFF. The CDR3 DNA sequence: TGTGCCAGCACCCTACGGTTAGGGGCTGAAGCTTTCTTT.

The gene calls are TRBV29-1 and TRBJ1-2, with D perhaps TRBD1 (6 bases). The V gene's germline CDR1 is SQVTM and CDR2 ANQGSEA. CDR3 size: 14 residues. V lost 3 bases, J lost 5 bases, and 16 bases lay in between. This CDR3 reads CSVEQRGVAYGYTF. The DNA for the CDR3 is TGCAGCGTTGAGCAGAGGGGGGTGGCGTATGGCTACACCTTC.

This rearrangement joins TRBV7-2 to TRBJ2-1; TRBD2 agrees at 7 bases. The trim removed 5 bases at V and 7 bases at J, leaving 11 bases unmatched. CDR1 is SGHTA, CDR2 FQGNSA, per germline. The CDR3 has 15 amino acids. CDR3 in DNA: TGTGCCAGCAGCCCCAGCGGGGCCGTGGGGAATGAGCAGTTCTTC. This encodes CASSPSGAVGNEQFF.

The J gene is TRBJ2-1, the V gene TRBV5-1; 13 bases fit TRBD2. V was pared by 2 bases and J by 7 bases, with 6 bases of the junction left unmatched. The CDR3 runs to 16 residues. Germline V gives CDR1 SGHRS, CDR2 YFSETQ. Here the CDR3 DNA reads TGCGCCAGCAGCTTACTAGCGGGGGGGGGCCGGAATGAGCAGTTCTTC. Translating gives CASSLLAGGGRNEQFF.

This chain connects TRBV5-1 to TRBJ1-2; a possible D gene is TRBD1 (5 bases). Trimming removed 5 bases at V and 8 bases at J, with 13 bases between. Germline values: CDR1 SGHRS, CDR2 YFSETQ. This CDR3 comprises 12 residues. The DNA for the CDR3 is TGCGCCAGCAGTGGGGCAGGGCAAGGCTACACCTTC. Its translation is CASSGAGQGYTF.

CDR3 coding DNA: TGCGCCAGCAGCTCGCCTGACAGGGCGGAAAAACTGTTTTTT. Its translation: CASSSPDRAEKLFF. The chain carries TRBV5-1 and TRBJ1-4; 7 bases agree with TRBD1. CDR3 length equals 14 residues. CDR1 and CDR2 from the germline V gene are SGHRS and YFSETQ. J gave up 8 bases and V 3 bases, and 7 bases lay outside the gene matches.

This chain connects TRBV3-1 to TRBJ2-6; no clear D. The germline gives CDR1 LGHDT, CDR2 YNNKEL (reference sequence). Deletions cut 1 base from V and 4 bases from J, with 11 bases between. The CDR3 contains 16 residues. CDR3 protein: CASSQGRARGANVLTF. In DNA, the CDR3 is TGTGCCAGCAGCCAAGGTCGCGCGCGAGGGGCCAACGTCCTGACTTTC.

J is TRBJ2-6 and V is TRBV29-1, with 11 bases lining up with TRBD1. The CDR3 consists of 18 residues. Per the germline V gene, CDR1 is SQVTM and CDR2 is ANQGSEA. Trimming at V came to 4 bases and at J to 0 bases, leaving 8 bases not matched to a gene. CDR3 sequence (DNA): TGCAGCGTTGCCGGGACAGGGGGGGCTCTCTCTGGGGCCAACGTCCTGACTTTC. Amino acid sequence: CSVAGTGGALSGANVLTF. The full variable domain, with the rest looked up from reference TRBV29-1 and TRBJ2-6, is SAVISQKPSRDICQRGTSLTIQCQVDSQVTMMFWYRQQPGQSLTLIATANQGSEATYESGFVIDKFPISRPNLTFSTLTVSNMSPEDSSIYLCSVAGTGGALSGANVLTFGAGSRLTVL.

The chain has TRBV6-2 or TRBV6-3 and TRBJ1-2, with D tentatively TRBD1 (6 bases). Germline assignment: CDR1 MNHEY and CDR2 SVGEGT. The length of the CDR3 is 11 residues. V lost 6 bases to trimming and J lost 12 bases, with 14 bases between them. CDR3 protein: CASRDLDRNTF. The CDR3 DNA is TGTGCCAGCAGAGACCTCGACAGGAACACCTTC.

This rearrangement joins TRBV4-2 to TRBJ1-1, with 12 positions matching TRBD1. V gave up 1 base and J gave up 3 bases; unmatched junction bases: 9. This CDR3 spans 18 amino acids. Germline CDR1 is LGHNA and CDR2 is YNFKEQ. This CDR3 reads CASSQGSGTGGWYTEAFF. DNA for the CDR3: TGTGCCAGCAGCCAAGGGTCCGGGACAGGGGGCTGGTACACTGAAGCTTTCTTT.

The chain links TRBV3-1 to TRBJ1-2; the D is unclear. V was clipped by 1 base and J by 6 bases, with 18 bases between them. Germline V lookup: CDR1 LGHDT, CDR2 YNNKEL (reference sequence). The CDR3 has 16 amino acids. CDR3: CASSQVGWLTGNGYTF. The CDR3 region has the DNA TGTGCCAGCAGCCAAGTGGGTTGGCTTACGGGTAATGGCTACACCTTC.

The chain couples TRBV20-1 to TRBJ2-1; TRBD1 matches at 8 bases. Unmatched junction bases numbered 7, after V lost 0 bases and J lost 6 bases. Germline-derived CDR1 and CDR2 are DFQATT and SNEGSKA (reference sequence). The CDR3 is made up of 15 amino acids. This CDR3 is CSARDPQGGSNEQFF. CDR3 DNA sequence: TGCAGTGCTAGAGATCCACAGGGGGGTAGCAATGAGCAGTTCTTC.

This sequence joins TRBV6-2 or TRBV6-3 and TRBJ2-2, with D uncertain. From germline, CDR1 is MNHEY and CDR2 SVGEGT. Trimming took 9 bases from V and 0 from J, leaving 8 bases between them. This CDR3 has 13 amino acids. As DNA, the CDR3 is TGTGCCAGTCCAGATACGAACACCGGGGAGCTGTTTTTT. As protein: CASPDTNTGELFF.

This sequence joins TRBV7-2 and TRBJ2-7; D is perhaps TRBD1 or TRBD2 (6 bases each). The V end was cut by 1 base, the J end by 1 base, with 11 bases between. CDR1 is SGHTA and CDR2 is FQGNSA in the germline V gene. The CDR3 is made up of 15 amino acids. The CDR3 DNA sequence: TGTGCCAGCAGCTTAGTCGGGGGCGGGTCCTACGAGCAGTACTTC. Translating it yields CASSLVGGGSYEQYF.

This clonotype was picked up one time. V and J are TRBV5-1 and TRBJ1-2; D may be TRBD1 (6 bases). The V gene lost 5 bases and the J gene lost 0 bases, with 14 bases spanning the gap. The CDR3 loop spans 15 amino acids. Germline V gene data show CDR1 as SGHRS and CDR2 as YFSETQ. Here the CDR3 DNA reads TGCGCCAGCAGTCTGCGGACAGCAGCTAACTATGGCTACACCTTC. It codes for CASSLRTAANYGYTF.

The chain employs TRBV20-1 and TRBJ2-5; D uncertain. This CDR3 region has 14 residues. Germline loops: CDR1 DFQATT, CDR2 SNEGSKA (reference sequence). The V end was cut by 3 bases, the J end by 3 bases, with 14 bases between. The CDR3 spells CSASSQVREETQYF. DNA of the CDR3: TGCAGTGCTAGTTCCCAAGTTAGGGAAGAGACCCAGTACTTC.

The V and J genes are TRBV7-2 and TRBJ1-6; 7 positions match TRBD1. The CDR3 contains 14 residues. Germline lookup yields CDR1 SGHTA and CDR2 FQGNSA. With V trimmed by 2 bases and J by 10 bases, 5 bases remained unmatched. CDR3 region: CASSLQGVGSPLHF. The CDR3 nucleotides read TGTGCCAGCAGCTTACAGGGGGTTGGATCACCCCTCCACTTT.

The chain has TRBV19 and TRBJ2-1, with 9 nucleotides matching TRBD2. The V gene's germline CDR1 is LNHDA and CDR2 SQIVND (reference sequence). The CDR3 sequence is 15 residues long. J was trimmed by 7 bases and V by 4 bases; bases with no gene match: 8. This chain's CDR3 is CASSKSGGIGNEQFF. In nucleotides, the CDR3 is TGTGCCAGTAGTAAGAGCGGGGGGATAGGGAATGAGCAGTTCTTC.

V is TRBV15 and J is TRBJ2-3, with TRBD2 matching 8 bases. The CDR3 consists of 18 residues. Germline V gene sequence: CDR1 LNHNV, CDR2 YYDKDF (reference sequence). The V segment lost 0 bases and the J segment 6 bases; nucleotides outside the gene matches: 14. This chain's CDR3 is CATSRDREGPRAGDTQYF. The CDR3 bases are TGTGCCACCAGCAGAGATCGGGAGGGACCCCGGGCGGGGGATACGCAGTATTTT.

This clonotype has a handful of counts. CDR3: CASSPGTDSGNTIYF. The CDR3 DNA reads as TGTGCCAGCAGCCCCGGGACAGACTCTGGAAACACCATATATTTT. The chain joins TRBV5-4 to TRBJ1-3, with 7 bases aligning to TRBD1. Trimming removed 4 bases from V and 0 bases from J; junction bases left unmatched: 4. Germline CDR1 SGHNT, CDR2 YYREEE (reference sequence). This CDR3 region has 15 residues.

The rearrangement links TRBV27 to TRBJ2-3; D gene uncertain. The germline CDR1 and CDR2 sequences are MNHEY and SMNVEV (reference sequence). CDR3 length: 13 amino acids. Trimming removed 6 bases at V and 5 bases at J, with 12 bases between. For the CDR3, the DNA is TGTGCCAGCAGCAATCGTCGCAGAGATACGCAGTATTTT. Its translation is CASSNRRRDTQYF.

The rearrangement uses TRBV5-4 and TRBJ2-1, with 9 bases that match TRBD2. The length of the CDR3 is 14 residues. Trimming removed 1 base from V and 9 bases from J; junction bases left unmatched: 5. Germline CDR1 is SGHNT and CDR2 is YYREEE (reference sequence). The CDR3 region is CASSLRGGASEQFF. In nucleotides, the CDR3 is TGTGCCAGCAGCTTGCGCGGGGGGGCGAGTGAGCAGTTCTTC.